Shown below are 4 T cell receptor beta chains from a single sample sequenced in a study of T-cell memory formation after mild COVID-19 (dated by TCRdb to about 2021). The library was prepared using 5' RACE. Sequencing instrument: Illumina NovaSeq 6000. TCRdb cleaned the public reads at Q25 with fastp, built clones with MiXCR and kept in-frame beta chains. Each entry is one CDR3 protein sequence, shown with its most common DNA and genes. Present in this sample are a few hundred thousand distinct CDR3 sequences, approximately 25% of which were seen just once. The ten largest clonotypes hold 9.5% to 15% of the sample. The material sequenced was PBMCs or a T cell subset sorted from them (not recorded which). Every receptor here comes from an adult woman who had mild COVID-19 (a few samples of this study predate the infection). The sample titles of this study are shuffled in the database, so cell type and time point are left out; the donor was told from shared clones.

The table lists this clonotype with a few counts. The chain is built from TRBV15 and TRBJ2-5; D is unclear. The V gene lost 8 bases and the J gene lost 4 bases, with 14 bases spanning the gap. Per the germline V gene, CDR1 is LNHNV and CDR2 is YYDKDF (reference sequence). The CDR3 sequence is 13 residues long. In DNA form, the CDR3 reads TGTGCCACCGCCCCCTGGATTGGAGAGACCCAGTACTTC. It is translated as CATAPWIGETQYF.

This clonotype was counted only a few times. CDR3 amino acids: CASSLRLLSSTDTQYF. CDR3 coding DNA: TGTGCCAGCAGCTTGCGGCTGTTGTCTAGCACAGATACGCAGTATTTT. This chain uses TRBV5-6 with TRBJ2-3; D is unresolved. The germline V and J ends were trimmed by 1 base and 0 bases, with 12 bases remaining between them. The CDR3 runs to 16 residues. The germline gives CDR1 SGHDT, CDR2 YYEEEE.

This clonotype has only a few counts. The CDR3 is CASSEGTSGGYEQYF. In nucleotides, the CDR3 is TGTGCCAGCAGCGAGGGGACTAGCGGGGGCTACGAGCAGTACTTC. This chain links TRBV9 with TRBJ2-7; 14 bases map to TRBD2. Trimming cost V 3 bases and J 3 bases; bases outside gene matches: 2. CDR1 and CDR2 (germline): SGDLS, YYNGEE. This CDR3 has 15 residues.

The table lists this clonotype with a few counts. J is TRBJ2-7 and V is TRBV29-1; 8 positions agree with TRBD1. The CDR3 loop spans 14 amino acids. V lost 1 base to trimming and J lost 3 bases; unmatched junction nucleotides: 5. The germline V gene has CDR1 SQVTM and CDR2 ANQGSEA. CDR3 sequence reads: CSVEATGGDYEQYF. In DNA form, the CDR3 reads TGCAGCGTTGAAGCTACAGGGGGTGACTACGAGCAGTACTTC.